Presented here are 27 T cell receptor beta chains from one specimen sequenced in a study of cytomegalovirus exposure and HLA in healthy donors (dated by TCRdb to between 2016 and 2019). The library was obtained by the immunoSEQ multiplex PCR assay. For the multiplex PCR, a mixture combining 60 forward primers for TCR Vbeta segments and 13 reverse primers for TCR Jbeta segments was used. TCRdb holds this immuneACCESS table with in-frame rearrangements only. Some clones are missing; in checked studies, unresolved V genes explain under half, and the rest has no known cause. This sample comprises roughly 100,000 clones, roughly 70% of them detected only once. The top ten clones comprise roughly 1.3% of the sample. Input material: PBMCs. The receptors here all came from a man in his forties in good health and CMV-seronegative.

The DNA of the CDR3 is TGTGCCAGCAGTTCACTACAGGGAACCCCTGAAGCTTTCTTT. Translation: CASSSLQGTPEAFF. The V call is TRBV7-9, the J call TRBJ1-1; maybe TRBD1 (6 bases). The CDR3 has 14 residues. The germline CDR1 and CDR2 sequences are SEHNR and FQNEAQ (reference sequence). Trimming left V 6 bases short and J 6 bases short, with 17 bases between. The whole variable domain, filled in from reference TRBV7-9 and TRBJ1-1, reads DTGVSQNPRHKITKRGQNVTFRCDPISEHNRLYWYRQTLGQGPEFLTYFQNEAQLEKSRLLSDRFSAERPKGSFSTLEIQRTEQGDSAMYLCASSSLQGTPEAFFGQGTRLTVV.

Here the CDR3 DNA reads TGTGCCAGCTCACCCAGGACTAGCGGGAAAGGAGAGACCCAGTACTTC. Its translation is CASSPRTSGKGETQYF. J is TRBJ2-5 and V is TRBV18; TRBD2 matches at 12 bases. CDR3 size: 16 residues. CDR1 and CDR2 from the germline V gene are KGHSH and LQKENI. V lost 3 bases to trimming and J lost 4 bases; unmatched junction nucleotides: 6.

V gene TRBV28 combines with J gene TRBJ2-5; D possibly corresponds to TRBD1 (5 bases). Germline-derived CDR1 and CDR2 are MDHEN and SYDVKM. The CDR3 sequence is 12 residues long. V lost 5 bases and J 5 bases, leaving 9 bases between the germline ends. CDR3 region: CASSPGRETQYF. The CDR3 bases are TGTGCCAGCAGTCCAGGGCGGGAGACCCAGTACTTC.

The CDR3 bases are TGTGCCAGCAGCTTAGGACAGATTACTTTCTACGAGCAGTACTTC. Amino acid sequence: CASSLGQITFYEQYF. This chain joins TRBV7-9 and TRBJ2-7; maybe TRBD1 (5 bases). Germline CDR1 reads SEHNR; CDR2 reads FQNEAQ (reference sequence). The V end was cut by 1 base, the J end by 3 bases, with 13 bases between. This CDR3 comprises 15 residues. Using reference TRBV7-9 and TRBJ2-7 for the parts outside the CDR3, the full variable domain is DTGVSQNPRHKITKRGQNVTFRCDPISEHNRLYWYRQTLGQGPEFLTYFQNEAQLEKSRLLSDRFSAERPKGSFSTLEIQRTEQGDSAMYLCASSLGQITFYEQYFGPGTRLTVT.

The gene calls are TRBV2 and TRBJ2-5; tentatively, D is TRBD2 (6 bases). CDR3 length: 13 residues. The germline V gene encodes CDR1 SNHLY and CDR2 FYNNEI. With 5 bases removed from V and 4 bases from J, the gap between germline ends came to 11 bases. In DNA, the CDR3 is TGTGCCAGCAGTTGGAGGGGAGGAGAGACCCAGTACTTC. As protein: CASSWRGGETQYF.

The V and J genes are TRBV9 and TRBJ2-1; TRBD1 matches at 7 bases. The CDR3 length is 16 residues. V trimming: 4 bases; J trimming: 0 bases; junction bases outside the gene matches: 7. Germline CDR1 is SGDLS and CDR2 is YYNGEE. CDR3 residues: CASSYRTGSSYNEQFF. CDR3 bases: TGTGCCAGCAGCTACCGGACAGGAAGCTCCTACAATGAGCAGTTCTTC.

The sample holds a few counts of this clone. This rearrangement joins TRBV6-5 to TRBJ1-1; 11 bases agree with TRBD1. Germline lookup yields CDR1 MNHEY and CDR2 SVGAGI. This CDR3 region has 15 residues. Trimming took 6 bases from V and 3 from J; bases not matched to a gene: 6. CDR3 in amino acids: CASRGQGAGDTEAFF. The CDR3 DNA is TGTGCCAGCAGAGGACAGGGGGCGGGTGACACTGAAGCTTTCTTT.

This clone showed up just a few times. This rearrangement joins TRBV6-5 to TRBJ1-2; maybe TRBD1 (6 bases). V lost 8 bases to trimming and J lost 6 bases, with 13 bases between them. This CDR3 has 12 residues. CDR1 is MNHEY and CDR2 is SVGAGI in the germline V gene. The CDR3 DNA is TGTGCCAGCGCCCGAGAGGGGGATGGCTACACCTTC. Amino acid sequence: CASAREGDGYTF.

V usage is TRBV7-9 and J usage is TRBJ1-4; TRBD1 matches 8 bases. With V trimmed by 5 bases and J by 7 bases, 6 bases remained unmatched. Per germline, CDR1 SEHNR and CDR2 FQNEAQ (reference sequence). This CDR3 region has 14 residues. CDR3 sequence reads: CASSQGAGGEKLFF. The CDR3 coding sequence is TGTGCCAGCAGCCAGGGGGCCGGAGGTGAAAAACTGTTTTTT.

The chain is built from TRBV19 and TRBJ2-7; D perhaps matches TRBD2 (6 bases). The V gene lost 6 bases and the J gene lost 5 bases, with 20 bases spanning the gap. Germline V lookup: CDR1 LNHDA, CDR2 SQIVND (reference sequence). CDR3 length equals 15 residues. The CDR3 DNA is TGTGCCAGTAGCTCCCCCGCGGCGGGGCGCGACGAGCAGTACTTC. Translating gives CASSSPAAGRDEQYF.

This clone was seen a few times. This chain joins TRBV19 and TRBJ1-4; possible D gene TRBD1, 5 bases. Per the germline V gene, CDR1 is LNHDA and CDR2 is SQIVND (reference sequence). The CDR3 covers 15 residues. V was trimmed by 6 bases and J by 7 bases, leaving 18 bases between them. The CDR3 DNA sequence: TGTGCCAGTAGCCCCGGCGGGGCTTTGGCTGAAAAACTGTTTTTT. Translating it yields CASSPGGALAEKLFF.

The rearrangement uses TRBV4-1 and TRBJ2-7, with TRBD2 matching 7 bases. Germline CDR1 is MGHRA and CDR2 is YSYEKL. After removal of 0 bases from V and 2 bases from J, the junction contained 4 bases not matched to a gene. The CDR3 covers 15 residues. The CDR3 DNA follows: TGCGCCAGCAGCCAAGATCAGACTAGCACCTACGAGCAGTACTTC. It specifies CASSQDQTSTYEQYF.

The CDR3 region has the DNA TGTGCCAGCAGCGTAGGCGGGGGGGTTGGCTATGGCTACACCTTC. The encoded protein is CASSVGGGVGYGYTF. This chain connects TRBV9 to TRBJ1-2; a possible D gene is TRBD1 (5 bases). Trimming cost V 0 bases and J 4 bases, with 13 bases left between them. The CDR3 is 15 amino acids. Germline-derived CDR1 and CDR2 are SGDLS and YYNGEE.

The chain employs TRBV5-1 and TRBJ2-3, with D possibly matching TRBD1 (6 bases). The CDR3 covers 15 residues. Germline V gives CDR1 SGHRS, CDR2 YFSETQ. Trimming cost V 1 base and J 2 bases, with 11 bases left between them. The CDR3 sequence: CASSLWGPSTDTQYF. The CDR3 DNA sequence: TGCGCCAGCAGCTTGTGGGGGCCTTCCACAGATACGCAGTATTTT.

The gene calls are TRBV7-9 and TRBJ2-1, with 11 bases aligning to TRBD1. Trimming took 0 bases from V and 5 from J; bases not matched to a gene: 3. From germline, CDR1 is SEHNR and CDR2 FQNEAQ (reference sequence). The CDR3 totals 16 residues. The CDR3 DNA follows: TGTGCCAGCAGCTTAGCGGGACAGGGGGAGAACAATGAGCAGTTCTTC. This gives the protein CASSLAGQGENNEQFF.

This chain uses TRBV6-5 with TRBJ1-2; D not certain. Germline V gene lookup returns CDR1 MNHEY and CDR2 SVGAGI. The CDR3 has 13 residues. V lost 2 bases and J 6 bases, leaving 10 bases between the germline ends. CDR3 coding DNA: TGTGCCAGCAGTTACGAGCATTTGGATGGCTACACCTTC. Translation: CASSYEHLDGYTF.

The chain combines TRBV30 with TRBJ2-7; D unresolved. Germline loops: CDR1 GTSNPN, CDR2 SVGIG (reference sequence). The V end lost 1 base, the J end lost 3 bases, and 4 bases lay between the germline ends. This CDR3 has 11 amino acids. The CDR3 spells CAWSANYEQYF. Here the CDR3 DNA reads TGTGCCTGGAGTGCCAACTACGAGCAGTACTTC.

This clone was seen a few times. The CDR3 DNA reads TGCGCCAGCAGCCAAGATTCGGCAGGGGACCTAGCCAAAAACATTCAGTACTTC. This sequence encodes CASSQDSAGDLAKNIQYF. The rearrangement links TRBV4-3 to TRBJ2-4, with TRBD1 as a possible D gene (6 bases). This CDR3 is 18 amino acids long. The V gene's germline CDR1 is LGHNA and CDR2 YSLEER. Trimming took off 0 bases at V and 0 bases at J, with 15 bases between the two ends.

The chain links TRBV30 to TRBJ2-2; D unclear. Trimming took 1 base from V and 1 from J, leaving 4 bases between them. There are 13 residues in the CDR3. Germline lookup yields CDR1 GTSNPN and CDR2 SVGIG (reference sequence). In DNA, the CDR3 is TGTGCCTGGAGTGACGGGAACACCGGGGAGCTGTTTTTT. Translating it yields CAWSDGNTGELFF.

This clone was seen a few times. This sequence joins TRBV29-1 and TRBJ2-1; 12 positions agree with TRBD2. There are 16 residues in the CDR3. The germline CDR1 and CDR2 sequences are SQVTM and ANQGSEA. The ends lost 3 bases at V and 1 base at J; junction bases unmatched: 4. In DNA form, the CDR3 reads TGCAGCGTTGAGCCTAGCGGGGGGGCTTCCTACAATGAGCAGTTCTTC. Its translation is CSVEPSGGASYNEQFF.

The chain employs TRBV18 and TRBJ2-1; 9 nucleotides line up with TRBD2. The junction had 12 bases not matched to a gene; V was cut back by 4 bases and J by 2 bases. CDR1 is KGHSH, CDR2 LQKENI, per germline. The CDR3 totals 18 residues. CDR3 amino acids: CASSRYGFVAGAYNEQFF. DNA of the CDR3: TGTGCCAGCTCACGTTACGGATTCGTAGCGGGAGCCTACAATGAGCAGTTCTTC.

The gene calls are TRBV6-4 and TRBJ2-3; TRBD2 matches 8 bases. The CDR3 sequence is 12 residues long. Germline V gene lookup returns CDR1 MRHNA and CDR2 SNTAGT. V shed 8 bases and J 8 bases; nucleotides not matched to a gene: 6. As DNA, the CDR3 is TGTGCCAGCGGGGCGAGCGGGGGTACGCAGTATTTT. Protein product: CASGASGGTQYF.

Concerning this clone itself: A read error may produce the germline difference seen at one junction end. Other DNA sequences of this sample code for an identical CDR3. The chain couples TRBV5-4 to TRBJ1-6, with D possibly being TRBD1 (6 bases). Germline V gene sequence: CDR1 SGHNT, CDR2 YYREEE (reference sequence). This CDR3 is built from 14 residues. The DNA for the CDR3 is TGTGCCAGCAGCACCCGACAGGAAAATTCCCCCCTCCACTTT. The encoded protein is CASSTRQENSPLHF.

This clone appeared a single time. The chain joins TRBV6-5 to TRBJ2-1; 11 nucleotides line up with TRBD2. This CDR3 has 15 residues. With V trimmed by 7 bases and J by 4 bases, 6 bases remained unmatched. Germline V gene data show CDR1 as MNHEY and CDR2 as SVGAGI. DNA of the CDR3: TGTGCCAGCACCCAAGGGACTAGCGGATACAATGAGCAGTTCTTC. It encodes CASTQGTSGYNEQFF.

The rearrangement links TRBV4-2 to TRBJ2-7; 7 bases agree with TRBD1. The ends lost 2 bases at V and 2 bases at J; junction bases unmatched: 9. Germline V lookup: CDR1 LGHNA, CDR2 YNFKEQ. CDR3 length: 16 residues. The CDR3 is CASSQLPGQYTYEQYF. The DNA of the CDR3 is TGTGCCAGCAGCCAATTACCGGGACAGTACACCTACGAGCAGTACTTC.

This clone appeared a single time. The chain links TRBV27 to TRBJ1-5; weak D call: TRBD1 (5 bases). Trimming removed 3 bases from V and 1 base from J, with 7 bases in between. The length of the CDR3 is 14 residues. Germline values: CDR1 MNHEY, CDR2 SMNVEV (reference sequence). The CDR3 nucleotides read TGTGCCAGCAGTTTGGCAGGGAGCAATCAGCCCCAGCATTTT. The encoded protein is CASSLAGSNQPQHF.

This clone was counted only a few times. The CDR3 DNA follows: TGTGCCAGCAGCTGGGGAGGGGGTCAGCCCCAGCATTTT. Translation gives CASSWGGGQPQHF. The gene calls are TRBV7-3 and TRBJ1-5; D is possibly TRBD1 (6 bases). The CDR3 runs 13 residues. V gave up 4 bases and J gave up 6 bases, with 10 bases separating them. From germline, CDR1 is SGHTA and CDR2 FQGTGA. Combining the CDR3 with reference TRBV7-3 and TRBJ1-5 gives the whole variable domain GAGVSQTPSNKVTEKGKYVELRCDPISGHTALYWYRQSLGQGPEFLIYFQGTGAADDSGLPNDRFFAVRPEGSVSTLKIQRTERGDSAVYLCASSWGGGQPQHFGDGTRLSIL.